This T cell receptor (beta chain) stems from a study of T-cell memory formation after mild COVID-19. About the research overall: There were largely donor-specific TCR clusters.

The junction had 7 bases not matched to a gene; V was cut back by 4 bases and J by 10 bases. This CDR3 has 13 amino acids. Germline assignment: CDR1 SGHRS and CDR2 YFSETQ. A few counts support this clonotype. The antigen is not known. The study's findings and limits: Clones that contracted from day 15 to 85 had balanced CD4/CD8; later expanders were CD4+ biased.

It was 5'RACE with constant-segment primers that produced the TCR alpha and TCR beta cDNA libraries, which carried sample barcodes and UMIs. TCRdb independently ran MiXCR on the 5' RACE reads; one entry per CDR3 protein. Among about 400,000 distinct CDR3 sequences, around an eighth were seen once, and the ten largest hold approximately 20%. This TCR was sampled from a man between 18 and 29 years old who had mild COVID-19 (a few samples of this study predate the infection). Cell type and time point are not known. The rearrangement joins TRBV5-1 to TRBJ2-5; 10 positions agree with TRBD1. The sample consisted of PBMCs or a T cell subset sorted from them (not recorded which). The CDR3 reads CASSEGTGAGQYF. The CDR3, as DNA: TGCGCCAGCAGCGAAGGGACAGGGGCAGGCCAGTACTTC.